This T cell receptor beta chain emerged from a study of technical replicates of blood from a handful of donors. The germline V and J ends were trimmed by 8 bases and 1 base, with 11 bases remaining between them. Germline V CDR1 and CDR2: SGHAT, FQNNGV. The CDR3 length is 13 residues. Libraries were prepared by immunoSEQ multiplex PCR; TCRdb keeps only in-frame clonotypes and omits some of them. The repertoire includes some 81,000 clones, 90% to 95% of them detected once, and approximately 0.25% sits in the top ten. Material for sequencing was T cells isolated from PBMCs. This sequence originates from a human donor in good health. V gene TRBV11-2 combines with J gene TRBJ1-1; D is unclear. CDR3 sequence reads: CASALSANTEAFF. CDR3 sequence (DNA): TGTGCCAGCGCGTTATCTGCGAACACTGAAGCTTTCTTT.